These T cell receptor beta chains were read from a single sample in a study of tumor and adjacent non-tumor tissue in lung cancer. In TCRdb, the multiplex PCR reads were re-called with MiXCR into one record per CDR3 protein. The sample consists of under 95,000 distinct CDR3 sequences, 70% to 90% of them appearing once. The sample taken for sequencing was distant non-tumor lung tissue. The origin of the receptors is a man aged 60-69 years with non-small cell lung cancer. Both conserved end residues are part of each CDR3. A D gene is named only where the DNA matches it firmly. Clone size is stated in some rows and not others, as once, few, many or a class when expanded.

clone_size: .
v_call: TRBV11-3
d_call: .
j_call: TRBJ2-7
cdr3_aa: CASSLDRGRASEQYF
cdr3_nt: TGTGCCAGCAGCTTAGATCGTGGCAGGGCCTCCGAGCAGTACTTC

clone_size: .
v_call: TRBV5-8
d_call: .
j_call: TRBJ2-2
cdr3_aa: CAGSLMRGATGELFF
cdr3_nt: TGTGCCGGCAGCTTGATGCGCGGTGCCACCGGGGAGCTGTTTTTT

clone_size: .
v_call: TRBV6-5
d_call: .
j_call: TRBJ2-7
cdr3_aa: CASGNGGIACYEQYF
cdr3_nt: TGTGCCAGCGGCAATGGGGGAATCGCTTGCTACGAGCAGTACTTC

clone_size: .
v_call: TRBV29-1
d_call: .
j_call: TRBJ1-1
cdr3_aa: CSVEERDGKNTKALF
cdr3_nt: TGCAGCGTTGAAGAGAGGGACGGAAAGAACACTAAAGCTCTCTTT

clone_size: .
v_call: TRBV4-2
d_call: .
j_call: TRBJ1-1
cdr3_aa: CASSHVGQLENSEAYF
cdr3_nt: TGTGCCAGCAGCCATGTCGGACAGCTTGAGAACAGTGAAGCTTACTTT

clone_size: .
v_call: TRBV12-5
d_call: TRBD1
j_call: TRBJ2-7
cdr3_aa: CASGSMTGGLCKQYF
cdr3_nt: TGTGCTAGTGGTTCCATGACAGGGGGACTCTGCAAGCAGTACTTC

clone_size: .
v_call: TRBV6-2/TRBV6-3
d_call: TRBD1
j_call: TRBJ1-5
cdr3_aa: CASSGPGQGNQPQHF
cdr3_nt: TGTGCCAGCAGCGGGCCCGGACAGGGGAATCAGCCCCAGCATTTT

clone_size: .
v_call: TRBV28
d_call: .
j_call: TRBJ1-5
cdr3_aa: CTRSTEGGYIQPQHF
cdr3_nt: TGTACCAGGAGTACAGAGGGGGGGTACATTCAGCCCCAGCATTTT

clone_size: .
v_call: TRBV20-1
d_call: .
j_call: TRBJ2-1
cdr3_aa: CSARELVRDYNEQFF
cdr3_nt: TGCAGTGCCAGAGAACTAGTGAGAGACTACAATGAGCAGTTCTTC

clone_size: .
v_call: TRBV28
d_call: .
j_call: TRBJ1-2
cdr3_aa: CASSSPGMNYGYTF
cdr3_nt: TGTGCCAGCAGTTCCCCAGGGATGAACTATGGCTACACCTTC

clone_size: .
v_call: TRBV7-9
d_call: .
j_call: TRBJ2-5
cdr3_aa: CASDFSTGERETQYF
cdr3_nt: TGTGCCAGCGATTTCTCAACGGGAGAACGAGAGACCCAGTACTTC

clone_size: .
v_call: TRBV4-1
d_call: .
j_call: TRBJ2-7
cdr3_aa: CASSQVGNEQYF
cdr3_nt: TGCGCCAGCAGCCAAGTGGGAAATGAGCAGTACTTC

clone_size: .
v_call: TRBV20-1
d_call: .
j_call: TRBJ2-3
cdr3_aa: CNAYPPGVTDTQYF
cdr3_nt: TGCAATGCCTACCCACCGGGGGTCACAGATACGCAGTATTTT

clone_size: .
v_call: TRBV19
d_call: .
j_call: TRBJ2-6
cdr3_aa: CASTGRSGANVLTF
cdr3_nt: TGTGCCAGCACAGGACGCTCTGGGGCCAACGTCCTGACTTTC

clone_size: .
v_call: TRBV29-1
d_call: .
j_call: TRBJ2-3
cdr3_aa: CSVVILAVGTDTHYF
cdr3_nt: TGCAGCGTTGTAATTCTAGCGGTAGGGACAGATACACACTATTTT

clone_size: .
v_call: TRBV4-3
d_call: .
j_call: TRBJ1-1
cdr3_aa: CAGSQDVLGSSDTEAFF
cdr3_nt: TGCGCCGGCAGCCAAGACGTTCTGGGCAGTTCGGACACTGAAGCTTTCTTT

clone_size: .
v_call: TRBV5-4
d_call: TRBD1
j_call: TRBJ1-6
cdr3_aa: CASSPGQAANNSPLHF
cdr3_nt: TGTGCCAGCAGCCCGGGACAGGCGGCGAATAATTCACCACTCCACTTT

clone_size: .
v_call: TRBV12-3/TRBV12-4
d_call: .
j_call: TRBJ1-4
cdr3_aa: CASITSGGLREKLFF
cdr3_nt: TGTGCCAGCATCACTTCTGGGGGGCTTAGGGAAAAACTGTTTTTT

clone_size: .
v_call: TRBV11-2
d_call: .
j_call: TRBJ2-5
cdr3_aa: CASSSRQDQETQYF
cdr3_nt: TGTGCCAGCAGCTCTAGGCAGGACCAAGAGACCCAGTACTTC

clone_size: .
v_call: TRBV11-3
d_call: .
j_call: TRBJ1-4
cdr3_aa: CASSLDGANEKLFF
cdr3_nt: TGTGCCAGCAGCTTAGACGGGGCGAATGAAAAACTGTTTTTT

clone_size: .
v_call: TRBV19
d_call: .
j_call: TRBJ1-1
cdr3_aa: CASTPFSSLNTEAFF
cdr3_nt: TGTGCCAGTACCCCGTTTAGCAGTCTGAACACTGAAGCTTTCTTT

clone_size: .
v_call: TRBV20-1
d_call: TRBD2
j_call: TRBJ2-7
cdr3_aa: CSARGAGGFEQYF
cdr3_nt: TGCAGTGCTAGAGGGGCGGGAGGATTTGAGCAGTACTTC

clone_size: .
v_call: TRBV20-1
d_call: TRBD2
j_call: TRBJ2-7
cdr3_aa: CRARRSSGSQNGQYF
cdr3_nt: TGCAGAGCTAGAAGGTCCAGCGGGAGTCAGAACGGGCAGTACTTC

clone_size: .
v_call: TRBV20-1
d_call: TRBD1
j_call: TRBJ1-5
cdr3_aa: CSAIYTGGTSNQPHHF
cdr3_nt: TGCAGTGCTATCTATACAGGGGGGACGAGCAATCAGCCCCATCATTTT

clone_size: .
v_call: TRBV11-2
d_call: .
j_call: TRBJ1-5
cdr3_aa: CASSWDGYSNQSQHF
cdr3_nt: TGTGCCAGCAGCTGGGACGGTTATAGCAATCAGTCCCAGCATTTT

clone_size: .
v_call: TRBV12-3/TRBV12-4
d_call: .
j_call: TRBJ1-1
cdr3_aa: CAGTLALFDRIFTEAFF
cdr3_nt: TGTGCCGGCACTTTAGCATTATTTGACAGGATTTTCACTGAAGCTTTCTTT

clone_size: .
v_call: TRBV30
d_call: .
j_call: TRBJ1-2
cdr3_aa: CAWSLVTDCGHTF
cdr3_nt: TGTGCCTGGAGCCTCGTGACGGACTGTGGCCACACCTTC

clone_size: .
v_call: TRBV5-5
d_call: TRBD1
j_call: TRBJ2-7
cdr3_aa: CVSGLGGPRRREQYF
cdr3_nt: TGTGTCAGCGGCTTAGGGGGCCCCCGGAGGAGGGAGCAGTACTTC

clone_size: once
v_call: TRBV6-1
d_call: .
j_call: TRBJ1-5
cdr3_aa: CASRNGGSNQPQHF
cdr3_nt: TGTGCCAGCAGAAACGGGGGGAGCAATCAGCCCCAGCATTTT

clone_size: once
v_call: TRBV6-1
d_call: .
j_call: TRBJ2-4
cdr3_aa: CGSMIGTQAKNIQYF
cdr3_nt: TGTGGCAGCATGATCGGTACCCAAGCCAAAAACATTCAGTACTTC

clone_size: .
v_call: TRBV24-1
d_call: .
j_call: TRBJ2-3
cdr3_aa: CTTSDGAGLADTQYF
cdr3_nt: TGTACCACCAGTGATGGTGCGGGCCTCGCAGATACGCAGTATTTT

clone_size: many
v_call: TRBV28
d_call: .
j_call: TRBJ2-7
cdr3_aa: CASSLGRQGGQYF
cdr3_nt: TGTGCCAGCAGTTTAGGCAGACAGGGAGGGCAGTACTTC

clone_size: .
v_call: TRBV4-2
d_call: TRBD1
j_call: TRBJ2-7
cdr3_aa: CARSQVGGTGNYELYF
cdr3_nt: TGTGCCCGCAGCCAAGTTGGGGGGACAGGGAACTACGAGCTTTACTTC

clone_size: once
v_call: TRBV20-1
d_call: .
j_call: TRBJ2-6
cdr3_aa: CSARDGGSSGVNVLTF
cdr3_nt: TGCAGTGCTCGAGACGGCGGTAGCTCTGGTGTCAACGTCCTGACTTTC

clone_size: .
v_call: TRBV12-3/TRBV12-4
d_call: .
j_call: TRBJ2-3
cdr3_aa: CPSTPVSTETQYF
cdr3_nt: TGTCCCAGTACCCCCGTTAGCACAGAAACGCAGTATTTT

clone_size: .
v_call: TRBV6-6
d_call: .
j_call: TRBJ2-5
cdr3_aa: CASRRTEKTQYF
cdr3_nt: TGTGCCAGCAGACGGACCGAAAAGACCCAATACTTC

clone_size: medium-sized
v_call: TRBV29-1
d_call: .
j_call: TRBJ2-2
cdr3_aa: CSVDGQGNTGELFF
cdr3_nt: TGCAGCGTTGACGGCCAGGGAAACACCGGGGAGCTGTTTTTT

clone_size: few
v_call: TRBV20-1
d_call: .
j_call: TRBJ2-3
cdr3_aa: CNAIDPRGVDTQYF
cdr3_nt: TGCAATGCTATTGACCCCCGAGGAGTAGATACGCAGTATTTT

clone_size: .
v_call: TRBV11-2
d_call: TRBD1
j_call: TRBJ2-6
cdr3_aa: CANSLIPKDRPSGAYVLTF
cdr3_nt: TGTGCCAACAGCTTAATTCCAAAGGACAGGCCCTCTGGGGCCTACGTCCTGACTTTC

clone_size: .
v_call: TRBV6-6
d_call: TRBD1
j_call: TRBJ1-6
cdr3_aa: CASSYRTGSNPPLHF
cdr3_nt: TGTGCTAGCAGTTACCGGACAGGGTCCAATCCACCCCTCCACTTT

clone_size: .
v_call: TRBV11-3
d_call: .
j_call: TRBJ2-5
cdr3_aa: CARVYEETQYF
cdr3_nt: TGTGCCAGGGTTTACGAAGAGACCCAGTACTTC

clone_size: .
v_call: TRBV13
d_call: .
j_call: TRBJ1-3
cdr3_aa: CASSLGPAGAGITIYF
cdr3_nt: TGTGCCAGCAGCTTAGGCCCGGCAGGGGCTGGAATCACCATATATTTT

clone_size: .
v_call: TRBV6-5
d_call: .
j_call: TRBJ2-1
cdr3_aa: CASSYSYRPTYYNEQFF
cdr3_nt: TGTGCCAGCAGTTACTCATACAGGCCGACCTACTACAATGAGCAGTTCTTC

clone_size: .
v_call: TRBV11-3
d_call: .
j_call: TRBJ2-3
cdr3_aa: CASNSGLLDGTDTQYF
cdr3_nt: TGTGCCAGCAACTCCGGACTCTTAGATGGCACAGATACGCAGTATTTT

clone_size: .
v_call: TRBV11-3
d_call: .
j_call: TRBJ2-3
cdr3_aa: CASSFKEADKQYF
cdr3_nt: TGTGCCAGCAGCTTTAAGGAGGCAGATAAGCAGTATTTT

clone_size: .
v_call: TRBV11-2
d_call: .
j_call: TRBJ2-5
cdr3_aa: CASSTGQIQATQYF
cdr3_nt: TGTGCCAGCAGCACTGGACAGATCCAAGCGACCCAGTACTTC

clone_size: .
v_call: TRBV11-2
d_call: .
j_call: TRBJ2-7
cdr3_aa: CAIGQDRSPLYEQYF
cdr3_nt: TGTGCCATCGGCCAAGACAGGTCCCCCCTCTACGAGCAGTACTTC

clone_size: .
v_call: TRBV20-1
d_call: TRBD2
j_call: TRBJ2-7
cdr3_aa: CSARVAGGPDKQYF
cdr3_nt: TGCAGTGCTAGAGTAGCGGGAGGACCCGACAAGCAGTACTTC

clone_size: .
v_call: TRBV11-1
d_call: .
j_call: TRBJ2-7
cdr3_aa: CTSSYRTGLTYKQYF
cdr3_nt: TGTACCAGCAGCTATCGGACTGGATTAACCTACAAGCAATACTTC

clone_size: .
v_call: TRBV6-5
d_call: .
j_call: TRBJ1-2
cdr3_aa: CASNSAPLHSYTF
cdr3_nt: TGTGCCAGCAATTCCGCCCCCTTACACAGCTACACCTTC

clone_size: many
v_call: TRBV5-4
d_call: .
j_call: TRBJ2-7
cdr3_aa: CASSLGRGPAYEQYF
cdr3_nt: TGTGCCAGCAGCTTGGGGCGGGGGCCTGCCTACGAGCAGTACTTC

clone_size: .
v_call: TRBV5-4
d_call: .
j_call: TRBJ1-2
cdr3_aa: CVSNLDIYGYTF
cdr3_nt: TGTGTCAGCAACTTGGATATCTATGGCTACACCTTC

clone_size: few
v_call: TRBV11-2
d_call: .
j_call: TRBJ2-6
cdr3_aa: CASSPITGANVLNF
cdr3_nt: TGTGCCAGCAGTCCTATCACTGGGGCAAACGTCCTGAATTTC

clone_size: .
v_call: TRBV11-3
d_call: .
j_call: TRBJ1-1
cdr3_aa: CASSLGRDKLGYQAFF
cdr3_nt: TGTGCCAGCAGCTTAGGCCGTGACAAGCTGGGCTACCAAGCTTTCTTT

clone_size: .
v_call: TRBV4-2
d_call: TRBD2
j_call: TRBJ2-1
cdr3_aa: CGSSQDNLGAGGYEQFF
cdr3_nt: TGTGGCAGCAGCCAAGACAACTTAGGGGCGGGAGGGTATGAGCAGTTCTTC

clone_size: .
v_call: TRBV4-2
d_call: .
j_call: TRBJ2-7
cdr3_aa: CASSQDTGVPYEQYF
cdr3_nt: TGTGCCAGCAGCCAAGATACAGGAGTCCCCTACGAGCAGTACTTC

clone_size: many
v_call: TRBV12-3/TRBV12-4
d_call: TRBD1
j_call: TRBJ2-7
cdr3_aa: CASRGSAGGYEQYF
cdr3_nt: TGTGCCAGCAGGGGGTCGGCAGGGGGCTACGAGCAGTACTTC

clone_size: once
v_call: TRBV20-1
d_call: .
j_call: TRBJ2-7
cdr3_aa: CSASAVTNERYF
cdr3_nt: TGTAGTGCTAGTGCGGTCACCAACGAGCGGTACTTC

clone_size: few
v_call: TRBV29-1
d_call: TRBD2
j_call: TRBJ2-7
cdr3_aa: CSVETSGSPEQYF
cdr3_nt: TGCAGCGTGGAGACTAGCGGGAGTCCCGAACAGTACTTC